This T cell receptor (beta chain) was recovered during a study of chemoradiotherapy in HPV16-positive cancers. The data were produced by immunoSEQ multiplex PCR, yet TCRdb's version contains in-frame clones alone and is incomplete. The sample has around 9,700 clones, approximately 69% seen once. In its sample, this clone was seen a few times. The CDR3 contains 14 residues. Germline assignment: CDR1 SGHVS and CDR2 FNYEAQ. The ends were cut back, 5 bases at V and 1 base at J, with 12 bases in the middle. The J gene is TRBJ2-7, the V gene TRBV7-6, with a weak D call TRBD2 (6 bases). This specimen was taken from a patient who underwent chemoradiotherapy. This clonotype originated in a human donor with HPV-associated anogenital cancer. CDR3 in DNA: TGTGCCAGCAGCAATAGCGGTGATTCCTACGAGCAGTACTTC. Protein sequence: CASSNSGDSYEQYF.